Each of the 5 T cell receptor beta chains below was sequenced from the same sample in a study of blood T cell repertoires in COVID-19. Here immunoSEQ multiplex PCR was the method, and the copy in TCRdb shows in-frame clones only, minus some. The data hold approximately 300,000 clones, with about nine tenths observed a single time. Sequenced material: peripheral blood. These receptors were taken from a man aged 45-60 years with active or convalescent COVID-19.

For this clone: Additional DNA sequences in this sample encode the identical CDR3. CDR3 sequence reads: CAISRAGYTDTQYF. The CDR3 DNA sequence: TGTGCCATCAGTCGAGCGGGATACACAGATACGCAGTATTTT. The chain links TRBV10-3 to TRBJ2-3; 7 positions agree with TRBD2. This CDR3 is 14 amino acids long. V was pared by 5 bases and J by 2 bases, with 4 bases of the junction left unmatched. Germline values: CDR1 ENHRY, CDR2 SYGVKD.

This chain connects TRBV7-3 to TRBJ2-2; TRBD2 aligns across 13 bases. This CDR3 is built from 15 residues. With 5 bases clipped from V and 5 bases from J, the junction kept 2 bases outside the gene matches. CDR1 and CDR2 (germline): SGHTA, FQGTGA. In DNA, the CDR3 is TGTGCCAGCAGCAGGGGACTAGCGGGAACCGGGGAGCTGTTTTTT. It specifies CASSRGLAGTGELFF.

On this clone: Other DNA sequences in the sample encode the same CDR3. The chain has TRBV28 and TRBJ2-7; 9 bases match TRBD1. Looked up from germline, CDR1 is MDHEN and CDR2 is SYDVKM. The CDR3 covers 14 residues. The junction had 3 bases not matched to a gene; V was cut back by 4 bases and J by 2 bases. Here the CDR3 reads CASSSGQGTYEQYF. The CDR3 coding sequence is TGTGCCAGCAGTTCAGGACAGGGGACCTACGAGCAGTACTTC. Filled out from reference TRBV28 and TRBJ2-7, the complete variable domain reads DVKVTQSSRYLVKRTGEKVFLECVQDMDHENMFWYRQDPGLGLRLIYFSYDVKMKEKGDIPEGYSVSREKKERFSLILESASTNQTSMYLCASSSGQGTYEQYFGPGTRLTVT.

The genes are TRBV6-1 and TRBJ2-1, with 11 bases fitting TRBD1. Germline CDR1 is MNHNS and CDR2 is SASEGT. The J segment lost 3 bases and the V segment lost 4 bases, leaving 5 bases of the junction unmatched. CDR3 size: 16 residues. The CDR3 coding sequence is TGTGCCAGCAGTGTGAGAGGGACAGGGGGCTACAATGAGCAGTTCTTC. It yields the protein CASSVRGTGGYNEQFF.

The V call is TRBV6-6, the J call TRBJ2-4, with a possible D match to TRBD2 (6 bases). Germline V gives CDR1 MNHNY, CDR2 SVGAGI (reference sequence). V was pared by 2 bases and J by 6 bases, with 11 bases between. This CDR3 comprises 14 residues. CDR3 residues: CASSYGEAGNIQYF. Written as DNA, the CDR3 is TGTGCCAGCAGTTACGGGGAGGCGGGAAACATTCAGTACTTC.